These 24 T cell receptor beta chains originate from one sample sequenced in a study of blood T cell repertoires in COVID-19. The data were produced by immunoSEQ multiplex PCR, yet TCRdb's version contains in-frame clones alone and is incomplete. The data hold about 5,900 clones, with almost 90% observed a single time. Sequenced sample: peripheral blood. These receptors all stem from a man between 60 and 70 years old with acute or convalescent COVID-19.

The chain employs TRBV29-1 and TRBJ2-7; perhaps TRBD2 as D (7 bases). CDR1 SQVTM and CDR2 ANQGSEA come from the germline V gene. The CDR3 totals 13 residues. Trimming left V 7 bases short and J 5 bases short, with 18 bases between. The CDR3 region is CSALGGGRDEQYF. The CDR3, as DNA: TGCAGCGCCCTAGGGGGAGGGCGGGACGAGCAGTACTTC.

This chain links TRBV10-3 with TRBJ2-3; maybe TRBD2 (5 bases). Trimming took 3 bases from V and 0 from J, leaving 13 bases between them. From germline, CDR1 is ENHRY and CDR2 SYGVKD. This CDR3 has 16 residues. The CDR3, as DNA: TGTGCCATCAGTGAAGCGGACTGGACTAGCACAGATACGCAGTATTTT. Encoded protein: CAISEADWTSTDTQYF.

This clone was observed once. This chain joins TRBV29-1 and TRBJ1-2; tentatively, D is TRBD1 (6 bases). This CDR3 contains 12 residues. The germline V and J ends were trimmed by 5 bases and 6 bases, with 13 bases remaining between them. Germline lookup yields CDR1 SQVTM and CDR2 ANQGSEA. The CDR3 spells CSVYRVSHGYTF. DNA for the CDR3: TGCAGCGTTTACAGGGTCTCGCATGGCTACACCTTC.

The chain links TRBV28 to TRBJ1-4; the D gene is possibly TRBD1 (6 bases). In germline, CDR1 is MDHEN, CDR2 SYDVKM. The CDR3 runs to 14 residues. V gave up 6 bases and J gave up 4 bases, with 12 bases separating them. The CDR3 is CASRLGRGNEKLFF. The CDR3 DNA follows: TGTGCCAGCAGACTTGGCAGGGGTAATGAAAAACTGTTTTTT.

The J gene is TRBJ1-2, the V gene TRBV29-1, with TRBD1 as a possible D gene (6 bases). Trimming took 7 bases from V and 4 from J, leaving 10 bases between them. This CDR3 has 11 amino acids. Germline CDR1 and CDR2: SQVTM and ANQGSEA. For the CDR3, the DNA is TGCAGCGATACGGACAGCTATGGCTACACCTTC. Its protein product is CSDTDSYGYTF.

V gene TRBV4-1 combines with J gene TRBJ2-7, with 9 bases fitting TRBD2. The CDR3 has 17 amino acids. Germline trimming cut 4 bases from V and 0 bases from J; bases unmatched to any gene: 10. CDR1 is MGHRA and CDR2 is YSYEKL in the germline V gene. CDR3: CASSPSPVAGASYEQYF. The CDR3 region has the DNA TGCGCCAGCAGCCCCTCACCAGTAGCGGGAGCCTCCTACGAGCAGTACTTC.

CDR3 sequence reads: CASSLTPPGQGWDEQFF. In DNA, the CDR3 is TGCGCCAGCAGCCTCACTCCCCCGGGACAGGGATGGGATGAGCAGTTCTTC. V and J are TRBV4-1 and TRBJ2-1, with 9 bases fitting TRBD1. CDR3 length: 17 amino acids. The J segment lost 8 bases and the V segment lost 4 bases, leaving 15 bases of the junction unmatched. Germline assignment: CDR1 MGHRA and CDR2 YSYEKL.

The CDR3 coding sequence is TGTGCCAGCGGAACCGGACAGGGGCTGGCTTTCTTT. Protein product: CASGTGQGLAFF. The rearrangement links TRBV27 to TRBJ1-1; the match to TRBD1 covers 9 bases. V dropped 8 bases and J dropped 11; count of bases not matched to a gene: 9. Germline CDR1 reads MNHEY; CDR2 reads SMNVEV (reference sequence). This CDR3 has 12 amino acids.

The chain joins TRBV19 to TRBJ2-5; D unresolved. In germline, CDR1 is LNHDA, CDR2 SQIVND (reference sequence). Trimming pared 5 bases from V and 5 bases from J, leaving 12 bases between. CDR3 length: 13 residues. In nucleotides, the CDR3 is TGTGCCAGTAGTCAAGGAAACAGTGAGACCCAGTACTTC. Encoded protein: CASSQGNSETQYF.

This chain joins TRBV6-4 and TRBJ2-1; TRBD2 matches 12 bases. Germline CDR1 MRHNA, CDR2 SNTAGT. The ends lost 0 bases at V and 8 bases at J; junction bases unmatched: 2. The CDR3 sequence is 15 residues long. For the CDR3, the DNA is TGTGCCAGCAGTGACTCGACTAGCGGGAGTGATGAGCAGTTCTTC. It encodes CASSDSTSGSDEQFF.

V is TRBV12-3 or TRBV12-4 and J is TRBJ2-7, with D perhaps TRBD1 (6 bases). The V gene lost 6 bases and the J gene lost 4 bases, with 13 bases spanning the gap. CDR3 length equals 13 residues. CDR3 amino acids: CASRTTGAYEQYF. The DNA for the CDR3 is TGTGCCAGCAGGACGACAGGAGCTTACGAGCAGTACTTC.

This rearrangement joins TRBV5-4 to TRBJ1-4; no clear D. This CDR3 is 14 amino acids long. Germline CDR1 is SGHNT and CDR2 is YYREEE (reference sequence). Trimming stripped 6 bases from V and 5 bases from J, with 14 bases between. This chain's CDR3 is CASTDGDRNEKLFF. CDR3 coding DNA: TGTGCCAGCACGGACGGGGATCGGAATGAAAAACTGTTTTTT.

This clone occurred once. The J gene is TRBJ1-2, the V gene TRBV15; the D gene is possibly TRBD1 (6 bases). The CDR3 is made up of 14 amino acids. Between the trimmed V and J ends, which lost 1 base and 3 bases, there was a span of 9 bases. Germline CDR1 reads LNHNV; CDR2 reads YYDKDF (reference sequence). The CDR3 DNA reads TGTGCCACCAGCAGAGGGGGGGGCCACTATGGCTACACCTTC. This gives the protein CATSRGGGHYGYTF.

The chain carries TRBV9 and TRBJ1-5; maybe TRBD1 (6 bases). The CDR3 consists of 15 residues. V was cut by 2 bases and J by 1 base, with 10 bases left in between. The V gene's germline CDR1 is SGDLS and CDR2 YYNGEE. CDR3 sequence (DNA): TGTGCCAGCAGCGTGGGGACACTCAGCAATCAGCCCCAGCATTTT. Its translation: CASSVGTLSNQPQHF. Full variable domain (outside the CDR3, taken from reference TRBV9 and TRBJ1-5): DSGVTQTPKHLITATGQRVTLRCSPRSGDLSVYWYQQSLDQGLQFLIQYYNGEERAKGNILERFSAQQFPDLHSELNLSSLELGDSALYFCASSVGTLSNQPQHFGDGTRLSIL.

This chain uses TRBV19 with TRBJ2-1, with D perhaps matching TRBD2 (6 bases). Germline V lookup: CDR1 LNHDA, CDR2 SQIVND (reference sequence). The CDR3 length is 15 residues. V was cut by 3 bases and J by 4 bases, with 13 bases left in between. The chain's CDR3 is CASSISRGGYNEQFF. The CDR3, as DNA: TGTGCCAGTAGTATTTCGAGGGGAGGATACAATGAGCAGTTCTTC.

In its sample, this clone was seen a few times. This chain uses TRBV27 with TRBJ1-1; TRBD1 agrees at 8 bases. The germline gives CDR1 MNHEY, CDR2 SMNVEV (reference sequence). J gave up 6 bases and V 5 bases, and 5 bases lay outside the gene matches. The CDR3 is 13 amino acids. The CDR3 loop is CASSPGDRSEAFF. Written as DNA, the CDR3 is TGTGCCAGCAGTCCCGGGGACAGGTCTGAAGCTTTCTTT.

The chain employs TRBV7-3 and TRBJ2-3; maybe TRBD1 (6 bases). This CDR3 spans 15 amino acids. Germline V CDR1 and CDR2: SGHTA, FQGTGA. The ends were cut back, 2 bases at V and 1 base at J, with 10 bases in the middle. CDR3 nucleotides: TGTGCCAGCAGCTTATTGGGGGCCGGCACAGATACGCAGTATTTT. Encoded protein: CASSLLGAGTDTQYF. The full variable domain, completed using reference TRBV7-3 and TRBJ2-3, is GAGVSQTPSNKVTEKGKYVELRCDPISGHTALYWYRQSLGQGPEFLIYFQGTGAADDSGLPNDRFFAVRPEGSVSTLKIQRTERGDSAVYLCASSLLGAGTDTQYFGPGTRLTVL.

The rearrangement uses TRBV5-1 and TRBJ1-2, with 10 bases fitting TRBD1. CDR3 length equals 13 residues. Losses at the gene ends were 4 bases for V and 5 bases for J; bases not matched to a gene: 2. Germline-derived CDR1 and CDR2 are SGHRS and YFSETQ. The CDR3 here is CASSAGQGYGYTF. In DNA, the CDR3 is TGCGCCAGCAGCGCGGGACAGGGGTATGGCTACACCTTC.

This chain joins TRBV5-1 and TRBJ2-7; TRBD1 aligns across 7 bases. In germline, CDR1 is SGHRS, CDR2 YFSETQ. V was pared by 5 bases and J by 0 bases, with 5 bases of the junction left unmatched. The CDR3 contains 14 residues. The CDR3 spells CASRIQGSSYEQYF. The CDR3, as DNA: TGCGCCAGCAGGATACAGGGGTCCTCCTACGAGCAGTACTTC.

This rearrangement joins TRBV5-1 to TRBJ2-6; 11 positions match TRBD1. This CDR3 comprises 17 residues. Losses at the gene ends were 2 bases for V and 4 bases for J; bases not matched to a gene: 5. Germline V gives CDR1 SGHRS, CDR2 YFSETQ. This CDR3 reads CASSFGQGAGGANVLTF. CDR3 DNA: TGCGCCAGCAGCTTTGGACAGGGGGCAGGAGGGGCCAACGTCCTGACTTTC.

The rearrangement uses TRBV11-3 and TRBJ2-3; D is unresolved. V was shortened by 5 bases and J by 6 bases, with 15 bases between the two germline ends. Germline V gene lookup returns CDR1 SGHNT and CDR2 YENEEA. CDR3 length equals 14 residues. The CDR3 here is CASSPTPAVDTQYF. CDR3 nucleotides: TGTGCCAGCAGCCCGACTCCGGCTGTGGATACGCAGTATTTT.

The CDR3 sequence is CASSPQGQGGQPQHF. The CDR3 DNA sequence: TGTGCCAGCTCACCCCAGGGACAGGGGGGTCAGCCCCAGCATTTT. The gene calls are TRBV18 and TRBJ1-5; 11 bases align to TRBD1. The J segment lost 6 bases and the V segment lost 3 bases, leaving 4 bases of the junction unmatched. The CDR3 is 15 amino acids. Germline loops: CDR1 KGHSH, CDR2 LQKENI. Full variable domain (remainder filled in from reference TRBV18 and TRBJ1-5): NAGVMQNPRHLVRRRGQEARLRCSPMKGHSHVYWYRQLPEEGLKFMVYLQKENIIDESGMPKERFSAEFPKEGPSILRIQQVVRGDSAAYFCASSPQGQGGQPQHFGDGTRLSIL.

The chain has TRBV6-5 and TRBJ2-7; 10 bases line up with TRBD1. Unmatched junction bases numbered 7, after V lost 6 bases and J lost 5 bases. The CDR3 has 14 amino acids. CDR1 is MNHEY and CDR2 is SVGAGI in the germline V gene. DNA for the CDR3: TGTGCCAGCAGAAAGGGACAGGGGTACGACGAGCAGTACTTC. It is translated as CASRKGQGYDEQYF.

The chain couples TRBV4-2 to TRBJ2-5, with 8 positions matching TRBD2. Germline V lookup: CDR1 LGHNA, CDR2 YNFKEQ. V lost 4 bases, J lost 2 bases, and 6 bases stayed unmatched. This CDR3 is 15 amino acids long. The chain's CDR3 is CASSPLAGEQETQYF. CDR3 nucleotide sequence: TGTGCCAGCAGCCCTCTAGCGGGCGAACAAGAGACCCAGTACTTC.